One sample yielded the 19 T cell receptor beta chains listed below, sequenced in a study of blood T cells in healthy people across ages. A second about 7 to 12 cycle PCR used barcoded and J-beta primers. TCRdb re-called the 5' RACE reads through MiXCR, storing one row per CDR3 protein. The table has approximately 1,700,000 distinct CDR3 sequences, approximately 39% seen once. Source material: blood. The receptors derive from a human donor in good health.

The CDR3 loop is CASRLHALIPYEQYF. In DNA form, the CDR3 reads TGTGCCAGCAGGCTACATGCTTTAATCCCCTACGAGCAGTACTTC. The chain recombines TRBV6-2 or TRBV6-3 with TRBJ2-7; D not certain. The V end lost 6 bases, the J end lost 2 bases, and 17 bases lay between the germline ends. From germline, CDR1 is MNHEY and CDR2 SVGEGT. This CDR3 contains 15 residues.

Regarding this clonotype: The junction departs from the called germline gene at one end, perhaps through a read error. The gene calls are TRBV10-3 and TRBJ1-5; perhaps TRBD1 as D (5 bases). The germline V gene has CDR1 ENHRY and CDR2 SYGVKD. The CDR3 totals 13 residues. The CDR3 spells CAISEQANHPQHF. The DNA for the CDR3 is TGTGCCATCAGTGAACAGGCGAATCATCCCCAGCATTTT.

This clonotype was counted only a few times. The CDR3 here is CASSSRGGQYF. CDR3 sequence (DNA): TGTGCCAGCAGTTCGCGTGGCGGACAGTACTTC. The chain employs TRBV28 and TRBJ2-7; no definite D call. The germline CDR1 and CDR2 sequences are MDHEN and SYDVKM. The V end was cut by 4 bases, the J end by 10 bases, with 11 bases between. The CDR3 totals 11 residues. Filled out from reference TRBV28 and TRBJ2-7, the complete variable domain reads DVKVTQSSRYLVKRTGEKVFLECVQDMDHENMFWYRQDPGLGLRLIYFSYDVKMKEKGDIPEGYSVSREKKERFSLILESASTNQTSMYLCASSSRGGQYFGPGTRLTVT.

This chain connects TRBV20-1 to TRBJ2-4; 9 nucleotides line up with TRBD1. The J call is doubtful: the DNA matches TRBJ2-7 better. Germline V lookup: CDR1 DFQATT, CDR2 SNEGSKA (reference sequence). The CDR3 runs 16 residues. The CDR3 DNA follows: TGCAGTGCTAGAGACCTAGACAGGGGGTTAGCCTACGAGCAGTACTTC. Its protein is CSARDLDRGLAYEQYF.

The CDR3 protein is CASSPFGGSRDTQYF. CDR3 DNA sequence: TGTGCCAGCAGCCCCTTCGGGGGTTCAAGAGATACGCAGTATTTT. The J gene is TRBJ2-3, the V gene TRBV7-6; tentative D call: TRBD2 (6 bases). The V gene lost 5 bases and the J gene lost 5 bases, with 17 bases spanning the gap. The CDR3 totals 15 residues. From germline, CDR1 is SGHVS and CDR2 FNYEAQ.

CDR3 in amino acids: CASSPPPINEKLFF. The CDR3 coding sequence is TGTGCCAGCAGCCCGCCGCCAATTAATGAAAAACTGTTTTTT. The V call is TRBV7-9, the J call TRBJ1-4; no clear D. CDR1 is SEHNR, CDR2 FQNEAQ, per germline (reference sequence). The CDR3 runs to 14 residues. Trimming removed 5 bases at V and 4 bases at J, with 11 bases between.

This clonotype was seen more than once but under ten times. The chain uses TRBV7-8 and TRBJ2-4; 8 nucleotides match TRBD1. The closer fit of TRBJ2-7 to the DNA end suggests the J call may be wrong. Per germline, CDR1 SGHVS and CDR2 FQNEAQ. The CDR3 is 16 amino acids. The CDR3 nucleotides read TGTGCCAGCAGCTCTAACAGGGGGACACTCACCTACGAGCAGTACTTC. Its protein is CASSSNRGTLTYEQYF.

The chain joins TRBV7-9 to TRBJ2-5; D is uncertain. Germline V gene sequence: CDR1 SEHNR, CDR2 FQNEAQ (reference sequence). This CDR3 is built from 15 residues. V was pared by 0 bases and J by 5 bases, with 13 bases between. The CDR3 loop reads CASSLAVAPYETQYF. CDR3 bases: TGTGCCAGCAGCTTAGCGGTAGCCCCATATGAGACCCAGTACTTC.

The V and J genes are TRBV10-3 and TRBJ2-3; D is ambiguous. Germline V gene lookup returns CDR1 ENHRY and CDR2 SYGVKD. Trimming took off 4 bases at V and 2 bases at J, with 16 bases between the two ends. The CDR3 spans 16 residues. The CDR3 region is CAISVDARNPTDTQYF. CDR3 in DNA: TGTGCCATCAGTGTTGATGCCCGGAACCCCACAGATACGCAGTATTTT.

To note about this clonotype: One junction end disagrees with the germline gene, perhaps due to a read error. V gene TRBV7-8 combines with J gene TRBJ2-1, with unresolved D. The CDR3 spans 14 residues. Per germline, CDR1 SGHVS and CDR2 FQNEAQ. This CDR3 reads CAGSTPNSYNEQFF. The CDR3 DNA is TGTGCCGGCAGCACACCCAATAGCTACAATGAGCAGTTCTTC.

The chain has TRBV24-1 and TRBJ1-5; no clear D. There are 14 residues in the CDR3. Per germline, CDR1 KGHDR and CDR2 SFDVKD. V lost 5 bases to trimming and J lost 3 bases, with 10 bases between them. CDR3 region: CATSGVRPNQPQHF. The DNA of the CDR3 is TGTGCCACCAGTGGGGTTCGTCCCAATCAGCCCCAGCATTTT.

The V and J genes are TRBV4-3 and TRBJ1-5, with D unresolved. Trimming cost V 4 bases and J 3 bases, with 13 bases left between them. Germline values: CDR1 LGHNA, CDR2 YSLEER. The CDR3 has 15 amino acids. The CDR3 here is CASSPGSSSNQPQHF. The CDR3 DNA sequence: TGCGCCAGCAGCCCGGGGTCCTCTTCCAATCAGCCCCAGCATTTT.

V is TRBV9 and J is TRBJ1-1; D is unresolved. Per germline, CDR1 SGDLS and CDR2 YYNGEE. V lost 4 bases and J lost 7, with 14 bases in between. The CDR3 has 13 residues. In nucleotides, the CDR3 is TGTGCCAGCAGCCCCCCGCGAACAGTTGAAGCTTTCTTT. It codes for CASSPPRTVEAFF.

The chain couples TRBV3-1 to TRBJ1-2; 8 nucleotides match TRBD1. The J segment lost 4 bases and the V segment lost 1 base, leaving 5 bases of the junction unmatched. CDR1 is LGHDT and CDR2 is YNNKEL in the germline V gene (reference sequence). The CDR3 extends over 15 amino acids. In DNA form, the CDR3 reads TGTGCCAGCAGCCAAGTTTGGACAGGGTCCTATGGCTACACCTTC. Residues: CASSQVWTGSYGYTF.

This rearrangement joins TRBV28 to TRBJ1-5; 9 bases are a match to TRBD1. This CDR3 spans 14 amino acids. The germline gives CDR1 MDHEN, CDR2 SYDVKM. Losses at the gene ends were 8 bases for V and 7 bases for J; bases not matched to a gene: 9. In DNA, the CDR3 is TGTGCCAGCGGGGGACAGGGTGTTGTACAGCCCCAGCATTTT. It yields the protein CASGGQGVVQPQHF.

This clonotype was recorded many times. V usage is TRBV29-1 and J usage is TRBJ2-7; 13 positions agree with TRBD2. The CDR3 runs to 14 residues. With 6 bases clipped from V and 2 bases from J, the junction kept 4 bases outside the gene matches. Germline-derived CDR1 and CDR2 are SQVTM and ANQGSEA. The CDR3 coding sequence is TGCAGCGTAACTAGCGGGGGGGTCGCCTACGAGCAGTACTTC. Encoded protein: CSVTSGGVAYEQYF.

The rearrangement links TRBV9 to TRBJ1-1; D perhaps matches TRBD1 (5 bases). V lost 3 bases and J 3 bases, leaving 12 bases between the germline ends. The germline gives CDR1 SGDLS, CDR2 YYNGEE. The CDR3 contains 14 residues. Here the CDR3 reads CASSGSGGDTEAFF. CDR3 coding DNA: TGTGCCAGCAGCGGGTCGGGGGGGGACACTGAAGCTTTCTTT.

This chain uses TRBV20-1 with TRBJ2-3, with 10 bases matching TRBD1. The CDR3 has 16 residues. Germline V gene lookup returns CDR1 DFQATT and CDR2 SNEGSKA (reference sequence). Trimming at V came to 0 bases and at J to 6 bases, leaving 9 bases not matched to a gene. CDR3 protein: CSARDFRDRGPDTQYF. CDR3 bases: TGCAGTGCTAGAGATTTCCGGGACAGGGGCCCGGATACGCAGTATTTT.

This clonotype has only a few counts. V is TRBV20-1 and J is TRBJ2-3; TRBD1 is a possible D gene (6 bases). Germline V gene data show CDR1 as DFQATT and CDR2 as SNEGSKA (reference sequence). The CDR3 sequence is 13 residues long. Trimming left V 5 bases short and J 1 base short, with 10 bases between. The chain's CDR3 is CSAFWTGTDTQYF. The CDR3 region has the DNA TGCAGTGCTTTCTGGACAGGCACAGATACGCAGTATTTT.